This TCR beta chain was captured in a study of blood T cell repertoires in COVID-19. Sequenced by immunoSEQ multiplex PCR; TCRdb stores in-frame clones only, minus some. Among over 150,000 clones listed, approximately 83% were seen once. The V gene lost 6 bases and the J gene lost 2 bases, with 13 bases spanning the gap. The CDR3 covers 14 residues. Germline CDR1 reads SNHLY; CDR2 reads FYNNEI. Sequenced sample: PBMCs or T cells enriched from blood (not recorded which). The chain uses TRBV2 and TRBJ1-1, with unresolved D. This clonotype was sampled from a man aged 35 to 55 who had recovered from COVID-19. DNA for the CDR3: TGTGCCAGCAGGTCGAGCGAGGGCAACACTGAAGCTTTCTTT. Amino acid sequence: CASRSSEGNTEAFF.